Below, 13 T cell receptor beta chains from the same sample are listed, as sequenced in a study of blood T cell repertoires in COVID-19. TCRdb keeps only in-frame clones here, not all; method: immunoSEQ multiplex PCR. The sample contains 320,000 or so clones, 85% of which appear only once. The source material was PBMCs or T cells enriched from blood (not recorded which). These receptors all stem from a woman in her twenties or thirties who had been exposed to COVID-19.

V is TRBV6-6 and J is TRBJ1-5, with D possibly matching TRBD1 (6 bases). Germline lookup yields CDR1 MNHNY and CDR2 SVGAGI (reference sequence). Trimming shortened V by 4 bases and J by 6 bases, and 10 bases separated the two germline ends. CDR3 size: 13 residues. CDR3 sequence: CASSSGASQPQHF. Written as DNA, the CDR3 is TGTGCCAGCAGTTCAGGGGCGAGTCAGCCCCAGCATTTT.

The chain joins TRBV10-1 to TRBJ2-4, with 7 positions matching TRBD1. V gave up 7 bases and J gave up 3 bases; unmatched junction bases: 6. Germline-derived CDR1 and CDR2 are WNHNN and SYGVQD (reference sequence). The CDR3 has 14 amino acids. CDR3 amino acids: CASTRTGGKNIQYF. The CDR3 coding sequence is TGCGCCAGCACCCGGACAGGAGGCAAAAACATTCAGTACTTC.

This clone is a singleton in its sample. This chain connects TRBV7-3 to TRBJ2-6; 8 positions agree with TRBD1. CDR3 length: 19 residues. In germline, CDR1 is SGHTA, CDR2 FQGTGA. Trimming removed 4 bases from V and 4 bases from J; junction bases left unmatched: 15. In DNA form, the CDR3 reads TGTGCCAGCAGCTCCAGGGGGCCCCCGTTTGAATCAGGGGCCAACGTCCTGACTTTC. Amino acids: CASSSRGPPFESGANVLTF.

The CDR3 loop reads CASSTKREGAETQYF. The CDR3, as DNA: TGTGCCAGCAGTACCAAGCGGGAGGGCGCCGAGACCCAGTACTTC. V and J are TRBV6-5 and TRBJ2-5; 10 bases agree with TRBD2. The CDR3 consists of 15 residues. Germline-derived CDR1 and CDR2 are MNHEY and SVGAGI. V lost 5 bases, J lost 5 bases, and 8 bases stayed unmatched.

The V and J genes are TRBV6-5 and TRBJ1-6; TRBD1 is a possible D gene (5 bases). This CDR3 contains 16 residues. Germline lookup yields CDR1 MNHEY and CDR2 SVGAGI. The V and J ends lost 4 bases and 4 bases respectively, with 14 bases between them. CDR3: CASSSPRTRYNSPLHF. The CDR3 DNA is TGTGCCAGCAGTTCCCCTCGGACACGGTATAATTCACCCCTCCACTTT.

The genes are TRBV2 and TRBJ1-4; 9 bases are shared with TRBD1. Trimming at V came to 3 bases and at J to 7 bases, leaving 6 bases not matched to a gene. The germline V gene has CDR1 SNHLY and CDR2 FYNNEI. This CDR3 region has 15 residues. The CDR3 protein is CASSDLTGGGEKLFF. Here the CDR3 DNA reads TGTGCCAGCAGTGACTTGACAGGGGGGGGTGAAAAACTGTTTTTT.

The chain combines TRBV7-3 with TRBJ2-5; 8 bases are shared with TRBD1. Per germline, CDR1 SGHTA and CDR2 FQGTGA. This CDR3 comprises 18 residues. With 2 bases clipped from V and 1 base from J, the junction kept 12 bases outside the gene matches. CDR3 sequence reads: CASSLFGTGENFQETQYF. CDR3 DNA: TGTGCCAGCAGCTTATTCGGGACAGGTGAGAATTTCCAAGAGACCCAGTACTTC.

This chain joins TRBV4-2 and TRBJ2-1; D gene ambiguous. V gave up 1 base and J gave up 7 bases, with 8 bases separating them. CDR1 and CDR2 (germline): LGHNA, YNFKEQ. The CDR3 sequence is 13 residues long. CDR3 residues: CASSQGFGNEQFF. The CDR3 DNA reads as TGTGCCAGCAGCCAAGGGTTCGGGAATGAGCAGTTCTTC.

This sequence joins TRBV4-1 and TRBJ1-6; possibly TRBD1 for D (5 bases). This CDR3 has 14 amino acids. Trimming cost V 1 base and J 7 bases, with 8 bases left between them. Looked up from germline, CDR1 is MGHRA and CDR2 is YSYEKL. For the CDR3, the DNA is TGCGCCAGCAGCCAAGGACAGCGAAATTCACCCCTCCACTTT. The encoded protein is CASSQGQRNSPLHF.

This chain links TRBV10-2 with TRBJ1-1; D ambiguous. Trimming cost V 8 bases and J 0 bases, with 10 bases left between them. The germline gives CDR1 WSHSY, CDR2 SAAADI. The CDR3 is made up of 13 amino acids. CDR3 region: CASHRSMNTEAFF. The DNA for the CDR3 is TGCGCCAGCCATCGAAGCATGAACACTGAAGCTTTCTTT.

There are a few counts of this clone. The rearrangement uses TRBV19 and TRBJ1-2; D is unclear. CDR1 LNHDA and CDR2 SQIVND come from the germline V gene (reference sequence). The CDR3 consists of 9 residues. CDR3 DNA: TGTGGTAACTCTGAAAGCTACACCTTC. It specifies CGNSESYTF.

The chain employs TRBV6-4 and TRBJ2-1; TRBD2 aligns across 9 bases. Germline CDR1 is MRHNA and CDR2 is SNTAGT. The CDR3 length is 15 residues. Trimming at V came to 6 bases and at J to 4 bases, leaving 7 bases not matched to a gene. CDR3 coding DNA: TGTGCCAGCAGCCTGGGGACTAGCTATTACAATGAGCAGTTCTTC. This codes for CASSLGTSYYNEQFF.

The J gene is TRBJ2-1, the V gene TRBV6-6, with D possibly matching TRBD2 (7 bases). CDR3 length: 20 amino acids. The germline V gene encodes CDR1 MNHNY and CDR2 SVGAGI (reference sequence). Trimming shortened V by 5 bases and J by 2 bases, and 28 bases separated the two germline ends. The CDR3 reads CASSPWFSGRSRGTYNEQFF. CDR3 bases: TGTGCCAGCAGTCCGTGGTTTAGCGGGCGCTCCAGGGGTACCTACAATGAGCAGTTCTTC.